This is a list of T cell receptor beta chains from one sample in a study of CD8+CD57+ T cells in acquired aplastic anemia. TCRdb re-analysed the reads in MiXCR, keeping a single row per CDR3 protein. This table has roughly 240,000 distinct CDR3 sequences, 45% to 50% appearing once. The sequenced material came from sorted CD4+, CD8+, or CD8+CD57+ T cells (not recorded which) from PBMCs. These receptors originate from a human donor with aplastic anemia. The CDR3 runs from the conserved cysteine through the conserved F or W. D genes are given only for firm matches. Only some rows state a clone size, as once, few, many or a class for expanded clones.

D,J,V,size,DNA,CDR3
-,TRBJ1-1,TRBV19,-,TGTGCCAGTAGTATTTTCGCAATGAACACTGAAGCTTTCTTT,CASSIFAMNTEAFF
-,TRBJ1-2,TRBV19,-,TGTGCCAGTAGTATGGTGACAGCTAACTATGGCTACACCTTC,CASSMVTANYGYTF
-,TRBJ2-5,TRBV5-4,few,TGTGCCAGCAGCCTAGGTTGGGAGACCCAGTACTTC,CASSLGWETQYF
-,TRBJ2-2,TRBV9,-,TGTGCCAGCAGCCTTTGGGGGGCAAGCACCGGGGAGCTGTTTTTT,CASSLWGASTGELFF
TRBD2,TRBJ2-7,TRBV27,once,TGTGCCAGCAGTTTCGGGACTAGCGGGTATTCCGAGCAGTACTTC,CASSFGTSGYSEQYF
-,TRBJ2-5,TRBV20-1,-,TGCAGTGCCCGGACAGACAAAGAGACCCAGTACTTC,CSARTDKETQYF
-,TRBJ1-6,TRBV5-5,-,TGTGCCAGCAGCTTATTAGGGGCTCTCGTTAATAATTCACCCCTCCACTTT,CASSLLGALVNNSPLHF
-,TRBJ1-1,TRBV9,-,TGTGCCAGCAGCGTCCTAGGGGGGAACACTGAAGCTTTCTTT,CASSVLGGNTEAFF
TRBD2,TRBJ2-1,TRBV5-1,-,TGCGCCAGCAGCTTGGCGACTAGCGGGGGGGCATATGAGCAGTTCTTC,CASSLATSGGAYEQFF
-,TRBJ1-1,TRBV2,-,TGTGCCAGCAGTGAACCTATTAAGGGGGCTTTCTTT,CASSEPIKGAFF
-,TRBJ2-2,TRBV6-2/TRBV6-3,many,TGTGCCAGCAGTGCCCCGCAGGGGCGGACGGGCGGGGAGCTGTTTTTT,CASSAPQGRTGGELFF
TRBD1,TRBJ1-2,TRBV19,-,TGTGCCAGTAGTAGTCTACCGGGACAGAACTATGGCTACACCTTC,CASSSLPGQNYGYTF
TRBD2,TRBJ2-7,TRBV5-6,many,TGTGCCAGCAGCCCCGTTAGCGGGAGGGCCGCCGAGCAGTACTTC,CASSPVSGRAAEQYF
-,TRBJ1-6,TRBV7-9,-,TGTGCCAGCAGCCCAAACTATAATTCACCCCTCCACTTT,CASSPNYNSPLHF
-,TRBJ1-5,TRBV7-2,-,TGTGCCAGCAGCGCGAGCAGGGACCCGATGGATCAGCCCCAGCATTTT,CASSASRDPMDQPQHF
-,TRBJ1-6,TRBV2,-,TGTGCCAGCAGTGAATCCTTGGGTGGGGAATATAATTCACCCCTCCACTTT,CASSESLGGEYNSPLHF
-,TRBJ2-3,TRBV7-7,-,TGTGCTAGCAGCTTAAAAGGTCCAACGCAGTATTTT,CASSLKGPTQYF
TRBD1,TRBJ2-7,TRBV30,-,TGTGCCTGGAGCCCAGGACAGGGAGGAAGCGACGAGCAGTACTTC,CAWSPGQGGSDEQYF
TRBD1,TRBJ1-6,TRBV14,-,TGTGCCAGCTCACGAAAGGACAGGGGGCGGTATTCACCCCTCCACTTT,CASSRKDRGRYSPLHF
-,TRBJ2-4,TRBV7-2,-,TGTGCCAGCAGCCCATCCTCGTATGACATTCAGTACTTC,CASSPSSYDIQYF
-,TRBJ2-2,TRBV7-6,many,TGTGCCAGCAGCCGGGGGACGGAGAACACCGGGGAGCTGTTTTTT,CASSRGTENTGELFF
-,TRBJ1-2,TRBV20-1,-,TGCAGTGCTAAGTTTGCCTATGGCTACACCTTC,CSAKFAYGYTF
TRBD2,TRBJ2-7,TRBV29-1,many,TGCAGCGTCAGCTCCGGGACTAGCGGGGGTTTTGGTAGGTACGAGCAGTACTTC,CSVSSGTSGGFGRYEQYF